The clone carrying this T cell receptor (beta chain) was seen at least ten times. The antigen remains undetermined. TCRdb reprocessed the RT-PCR reads with MiXCR, giving one entry per CDR3 protein. The sample includes about 500,000 distinct CDR3 sequences, 15% to 20% of them seen just once. CDR3 length: 12 residues. With 2 bases removed from V and 3 bases from J, the gap between germline ends came to 5 bases. CDR1 and CDR2 (germline): LGHDT, YNNKEL (reference sequence). This specimen belongs to a study of response to subunit inactivated influenza vaccine. Study-wide findings and caveats: Authors suggested each seasonal flu vaccination may recruit only limited numbers of new T cells.

Sequenced material: CD4+ T cells sorted from PBMCs, taken about 24 months after vaccination. V gene TRBV3-1 combines with J gene TRBJ2-7; D gene uncertain. This TCR came from a man aged 45-69 years who received an inactivated influenza vaccine. The CDR3 DNA sequence: TGTGCCAGCAGCCAAACTGGCTACGAGCAGTACTTC. It encodes CASSQTGYEQYF.